This TCR beta chain was profiled in a study of T cells in Graves' hyperthyroidism and ophthalmopathy. Study-wide context: At the time of initial diagnosis and before any treatment, peripheral blood was collected.

The TCR beta CDR3 regions underwent amplification using RNA transcripts as the source. HTBI primers were employed in a first-round RT-PCR of the TCR CDR3. Each CDR3 protein is one row after TCRdb ran MiXCR on the multiplex PCR reads. The table has roughly 720,000 distinct CDR3 sequences, roughly 17% seen once. Newly diagnosed patients aged 18 to 65 had hyperthyroidism of under 2 months' duration. This clonotype was counted at least ten times. What it recognizes is unknown. This CDR3 contains 10 residues. Germline lookup yields CDR1 DFQATT and CDR2 SNEGSKA (reference sequence). Trimming stripped 6 bases from V and 4 bases from J, with 6 bases between. Whole-study findings and limits: Stable hyperthyroidism was separated from ophthalmopathy by a model based on 13 V-J features. Most thyroid-expanded clonotypes above 0.001 were also found in blood.

Material: blood. The rearrangement links TRBV20-1 to TRBJ2-5; D is uncertain. The TCR sequence derives from a man aged 50-60 years with Graves' hyperthyroidism. CDR3 nucleotides: TGCAGTGCCCTCGGAGAGACCCAGTACTTC. This gives the protein CSALGETQYF.